This T cell receptor (beta chain) is drawn from a study of T cell repertoires in cytomegalovirus infection. Whole-study context: Evidence of both CMV infection and a matching HLA type came from public TCR beta signatures.

As concerns this clonotype: Its specificity is unknown.

V was shortened by 1 base and J by 6 bases, with 15 bases between the two germline ends. Germline assignment: CDR1 SGHTA and CDR2 FQGNSA. The CDR3 has 16 residues. General study results and limits: Clonotypes of TCR beta that were HLA-C-restricted and CMV-specific dominated the ex vivo response. Cumulative frequency (of public TCR beta family members) identified carriers of CMV plus the relevant HLA.

Each CDR3 protein is one row after TCRdb ran MiXCR on the reads. The sample records about 480,000 distinct CDR3 sequences, 30% to 40% being singletons. This TCR came from a human donor in good health (CMV status not recorded). Some clones in this sample may be carry-over from other donors' samples. J is TRBJ2-2 and V is TRBV7-2; D perhaps matches TRBD1 (5 bases). Material: cultured PBMCs, obtained from culture after CMV antigen stimulation. The CDR3 loop reads CASSLVVRVLAGELFF. As DNA, the CDR3 is TGTGCCAGCAGCTTAGTGGTCAGGGTATTGGCCGGGGAGCTGTTTTTT. Based on the CDR3 plus reference TRBV7-2 and TRBJ2-2, the full variable domain is GAGVSQSPSNKVTEKGKDVELRCDPISGHTALYWYRQSLGQGLEFLIYFQGNSAPDKSGLPSDRFSAERTGGSVSTLTIQRTQQEDSAVYLCASSLVVRVLAGELFFGEGSRLTVL.